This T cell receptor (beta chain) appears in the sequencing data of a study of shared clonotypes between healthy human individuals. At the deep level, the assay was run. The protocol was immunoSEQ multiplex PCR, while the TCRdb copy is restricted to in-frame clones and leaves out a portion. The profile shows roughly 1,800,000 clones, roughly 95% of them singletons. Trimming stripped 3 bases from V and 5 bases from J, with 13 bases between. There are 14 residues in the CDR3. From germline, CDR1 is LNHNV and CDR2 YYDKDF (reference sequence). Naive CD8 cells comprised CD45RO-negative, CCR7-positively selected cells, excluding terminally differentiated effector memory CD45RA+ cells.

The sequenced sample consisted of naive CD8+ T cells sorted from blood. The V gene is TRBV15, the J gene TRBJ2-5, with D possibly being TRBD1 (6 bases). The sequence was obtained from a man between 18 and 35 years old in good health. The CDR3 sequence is CATSRETGWETQYF. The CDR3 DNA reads TGTGCCACCAGCAGGGAGACAGGATGGGAGACCCAGTACTTC.